A single sample gave rise to the 15 T cell receptor beta chains below, sequenced in a study of identical twins. TCRdb recomputed calls from the 5' RACE reads with MiXCR, one row per CDR3 protein. The sample holds about 570,000 distinct CDR3 sequences, 9.6% seen once. The sample was also reused in another study, on yellow fever vaccine responses in identical twins.

Sequencing used PBMCs. The origin of the receptors is a woman between 18 and 30 years old in good health.

The table lists this clonotype with many counts. V and J are TRBV11-2 and TRBJ2-7; 9 nucleotides align to TRBD1. The V and J ends lost 5 bases and 5 bases, in that order; junction bases with no gene match: 10. The germline gives CDR1 SGHAT, CDR2 FQNNGV. There are 15 residues in the CDR3. CDR3 sequence: CASSHSRDRVNEQYF. Written as DNA, the CDR3 is TGTGCCAGCAGCCACAGCCGGGACAGGGTTAACGAGCAGTACTTC.

The sample holds many counts of this clonotype. The chain uses TRBV20-1 and TRBJ2-5, with TRBD1 matching over 12 bases. The V segment lost 5 bases and the J segment 5 bases; nucleotides outside the gene matches: 6. The CDR3 totals 14 residues. CDR1 is DFQATT, CDR2 SNEGSKA, per germline (reference sequence). The CDR3 spells CSAFRDRGLETQYF. The CDR3 DNA follows: TGCAGTGCTTTCCGGGACAGGGGGCTGGAGACCCAGTACTTC.

This clonotype has a count of ten or more. The rearrangement uses TRBV5-6 and TRBJ2-3; D gene unclear. The CDR3 has 15 residues. V lost 0 bases and J 2 bases, leaving 10 bases between the germline ends. The germline V gene has CDR1 SGHDT and CDR2 YYEEEE. The DNA of the CDR3 is TGTGCCAGCAGCTTGGATGGGTTTAACACAGATACGCAGTATTTT. Its translation is CASSLDGFNTDTQYF.

V is TRBV3-1 and J is TRBJ2-7; perhaps D is TRBD1 or TRBD2 (5 bases each). Germline V lookup: CDR1 LGHDT, CDR2 YNNKEL (reference sequence). The V and J ends lost 0 bases and 0 bases respectively, with 12 bases between them. The CDR3 has 16 residues. The CDR3: CASSQDRGTSSYEQYF. The CDR3, as DNA: TGTGCCAGCAGCCAAGACCGAGGGACCTCCTCCTACGAGCAGTACTTC.

This clonotype was observed a handful of times. The chain links TRBV29-1 to TRBJ2-3, with D possibly matching TRBD2 (5 bases). Per the germline V gene, CDR1 is SQVTM and CDR2 is ANQGSEA. With 4 bases removed from V and 6 bases from J, the gap between germline ends came to 11 bases. The CDR3 spans 12 residues. CDR3 sequence: CSVGAAADTQYF. The CDR3 nucleotides are TGCAGCGTTGGGGCAGCGGCTGATACGCAGTATTTT.

There are many counts of this clonotype. The chain employs TRBV6-5 and TRBJ1-5; D gene ambiguous. CDR3 length equals 13 residues. Germline CDR1 reads MNHEY; CDR2 reads SVGAGI. V lost 0 bases and J lost 6, with 6 bases in between. CDR3 amino acids: CASSYSVGQPQHF. CDR3 DNA: TGTGCCAGCAGTTACTCAGTTGGTCAGCCCCAGCATTTT.

The chain combines TRBV19 with TRBJ1-2; the match to TRBD1 covers 9 bases. The germline V gene encodes CDR1 LNHDA and CDR2 SQIVND (reference sequence). This CDR3 region has 15 residues. V lost 8 bases to trimming and J lost 8 bases; unmatched junction nucleotides: 15. The CDR3 DNA reads TGTGCCAGTGGACGAAAACGGGACAGGGTAAACGGCTACACCTTC. Protein sequence: CASGRKRDRVNGYTF.

In its sample, this clonotype was seen many times. DNA for the CDR3: TGCGCCAGCAGCTACCAGGGTGGAGCTAATGAAAAACTGTTTTTT. Its translation: CASSYQGGANEKLFF. The V and J genes are TRBV5-1 and TRBJ1-4, with a tentative D call TRBD1 (5 bases). V was clipped by 3 bases and J by 3 bases, with 12 bases between them. This CDR3 spans 15 amino acids. Germline CDR1 SGHRS, CDR2 YFSETQ. Together with reference TRBV5-1 and TRBJ1-4, the CDR3 gives the full variable domain: KAGVTQTPRYLIKTRGQQVTLSCSPISGHRSVSWYQQTPGQGLQFLFEYFSETQRNKGNFPGRFSGRQFSNSRSEMNVSTLELGDSALYLCASSYQGGANEKLFFGSGTQLSVL.

This clonotype was recorded at least ten times. The rearrangement joins TRBV20-1 to TRBJ2-7, with unresolved D. The CDR3 length is 15 residues. Germline values: CDR1 DFQATT, CDR2 SNEGSKA (reference sequence). The V gene lost 0 bases and the J gene lost 4 bases, with 16 bases spanning the gap. The CDR3 DNA reads as TGCAGTGCTAGAGATGATTCCAGGCCCCCTTACGAGCAGTACTTC. It encodes CSARDDSRPPYEQYF.

The sample holds many counts of this clonotype. The V gene is TRBV7-9, the J gene TRBJ2-7; D possibly corresponds to TRBD1 (5 bases). The CDR3 extends over 13 amino acids. Germline CDR1 is SEHNR and CDR2 is FQNEAQ (reference sequence). V was trimmed by 1 base and J by 3 bases, leaving 7 bases between them. This CDR3 reads CASSLDRFYEQYF. The CDR3 bases are TGTGCCAGCAGCTTAGACAGGTTCTACGAGCAGTACTTC. The whole variable domain, remainder taken from reference TRBV7-9 and TRBJ2-7, is DTGVSQNPRHKITKRGQNVTFRCDPISEHNRLYWYRQTLGQGPEFLTYFQNEAQLEKSRLLSDRFSAERPKGSFSTLEIQRTEQGDSAMYLCASSLDRFYEQYFGPGTRLTVT.

The table lists this clonotype with many counts. V gene TRBV7-2 combines with J gene TRBJ2-1; D is possibly TRBD1 or TRBD2 (5 bases each). The germline CDR1 and CDR2 sequences are SGHTA and FQGNSA. V lost 6 bases and J 0 bases, leaving 18 bases between the germline ends. The CDR3 is made up of 17 amino acids. In DNA, the CDR3 is TGTGCCAGCAGATATAGTGGGGGAGAGGACTCCTACAATGAGCAGTTCTTC. This encodes CASRYSGGEDSYNEQFF. The full variable domain, its missing parts supplied by reference TRBV7-2 and TRBJ2-1, is GAGVSQSPSNKVTEKGKDVELRCDPISGHTALYWYRQSLGQGLEFLIYFQGNSAPDKSGLPSDRFSAERTGGSVSTLTIQRTQQEDSAVYLCASRYSGGEDSYNEQFFGPGTRLTVL.

This clonotype has a handful of counts. The J gene is TRBJ2-7, the V gene TRBV10-2, with unresolved D. This CDR3 comprises 12 residues. Germline CDR1 and CDR2: WSHSY and SAAADI. Trimming left V 7 bases short and J 2 bases short, with 9 bases between. The CDR3, as DNA: TGCGCCAGCAACGACGGACCCTACGAGCAGTACTTC. Translating gives CASNDGPYEQYF.

This clonotype appeared many times. The chain is built from TRBV7-8 and TRBJ2-1; the match to TRBD1 covers 7 bases. This CDR3 comprises 17 residues. From germline, CDR1 is SGHVS and CDR2 FQNEAQ. Unmatched junction bases numbered 9, after V lost 4 bases and J lost 0 bases. The CDR3: CASSSGQSFSSYNEQFF. CDR3 nucleotide sequence: TGTGCCAGCAGCTCGGGACAGTCTTTCAGCTCCTACAATGAGCAGTTCTTC.

The chain combines TRBV11-2 with TRBJ2-1, with 9 bases identical to TRBD1. The CDR3 sequence is 15 residues long. Unmatched junction bases numbered 4, after V lost 5 bases and J lost 2 bases. Germline CDR1 SGHAT, CDR2 FQNNGV. The DNA for the CDR3 is TGTGCCAGCAGCATCGGGACAGGGACCTACAATGAGCAGTTCTTC. Amino acids: CASSIGTGTYNEQFF.

This clonotype appeared a few times. The gene calls are TRBV9 and TRBJ1-3, with D possibly matching TRBD1 (5 bases). The V and J ends lost 0 bases and 0 bases respectively, with 7 bases between them. The CDR3 sequence is 15 residues long. Germline V lookup: CDR1 SGDLS, CDR2 YYNGEE. CDR3 amino acids: CASSVGQTSGNTIYF. The CDR3 DNA reads as TGTGCCAGCAGCGTAGGACAGACCTCTGGAAACACCATATATTTT.